Following are 23 T cell receptor beta chains from one sample sequenced in a study of early T cells in non-severe SARS-CoV-2 infection. MiXCR was run by TCRdb on the 5' RACE reads, yielding one entry per CDR3 protein. The data contain tens of thousands of distinct CDR3 sequences, about 11% of them singletons. The sequenced sample consisted of whole blood. These receptor sequences come from an adult who was a healthcare worker with PCR-confirmed SARS-CoV-2 infection or an uninfected control (not recorded which).

In this sample, this clonotype turned up a few times. In nucleotides, the CDR3 is TGTGCCAGCAGCACCCAAGGACAGGGGGCCAATGAGCAGTTCTTC. It encodes CASSTQGQGANEQFF. V usage is TRBV7-2 and J usage is TRBJ2-1; 11 bases map to TRBD1. The junction had 6 bases not matched to a gene; V was cut back by 5 bases and J by 6 bases. The germline gives CDR1 SGHTA, CDR2 FQGNSA. The CDR3 extends over 15 amino acids. Combining the CDR3 with reference TRBV7-2 and TRBJ2-1 gives the whole variable domain GAGVSQSPSNKVTEKGKDVELRCDPISGHTALYWYRQSLGQGLEFLIYFQGNSAPDKSGLPSDRFSAERTGGSVSTLTIQRTQQEDSAVYLCASSTQGQGANEQFFGPGTRLTVL.

Comments on this clonotype: Germline is not matched at one junction end, which may reflect a read error. The chain carries TRBV18 and TRBJ2-6; TRBD1 might be the D (5 bases). CDR3 length equals 17 residues. Germline V lookup: CDR1 KGHSH, CDR2 LQKENI. CDR3 DNA: TGTGCCAGCTCACCGCTCGGCTGGTCCTCTGGGGCCAACGTCCTGTCTTTC. This translates into CASSPLGWSSGANVLSF.

This clonotype was counted at least ten times. The chain uses TRBV9 and TRBJ2-7; the D call may be TRBD1 or TRBD2 (5 bases each). V was cut by 3 bases and J by 1 base, with 14 bases left in between. Per the germline V gene, CDR1 is SGDLS and CDR2 is YYNGEE. The CDR3 loop spans 15 amino acids. CDR3 sequence reads: CASSARGGGSYEQYF. CDR3 sequence (DNA): TGTGCCAGCAGCGCCCGGGGTGGGGGATCCTACGAGCAGTACTTC. Combining the CDR3 with reference TRBV9 and TRBJ2-7 gives the whole variable domain DSGVTQTPKHLITATGQRVTLRCSPRSGDLSVYWYQQSLDQGLQFLIQYYNGEERAKGNILERFSAQQFPDLHSELNLSSLELGDSALYFCASSARGGGSYEQYFGPGTRLTVT.

The V call is TRBV6-1, the J call TRBJ1-6, with TRBD1 matching 7 bases. Germline CDR1 MNHNS, CDR2 SASEGT. This CDR3 is 13 amino acids long. J was trimmed by 5 bases and V by 8 bases; bases with no gene match: 3. The CDR3 DNA follows: TGTGCCAGCCGGGACAGACATAATTCACCCCTCCACTTT. Encoded protein: CASRDRHNSPLHF.

This clonotype was counted ten times or more. J is TRBJ2-5 and V is TRBV7-2; D is uncertain. This CDR3 region has 13 residues. Germline V gene data show CDR1 as SGHTA and CDR2 as FQGNSA. V lost 4 bases to trimming and J lost 5 bases, with 11 bases between them. For the CDR3, the DNA is TGTGCCAGCAGCTCCCCATTTATCGAGACCCAGTACTTC. Protein: CASSSPFIETQYF.

This clonotype was seen at least ten times. This chain links TRBV19 with TRBJ2-1, with D uncertain. The CDR3 runs 18 residues. Germline CDR1 LNHDA, CDR2 SQIVND (reference sequence). V lost 3 bases to trimming and J lost 0 bases, with 18 bases between them. The DNA for the CDR3 is TGTGCCAGTAGTATTCAACCCTTTGGGGTTAGCTCCTACAATGAGCAGTTCTTC. As protein: CASSIQPFGVSSYNEQFF.

This clonotype was counted at least ten times. This chain links TRBV28 with TRBJ1-2; possible D gene TRBD1, 6 bases. CDR1 is MDHEN, CDR2 SYDVKM, per germline. CDR3 size: 15 residues. Trimming took off 4 bases at V and 2 bases at J, with 14 bases between the two ends. Here the CDR3 reads CASSSWYRENYGYTF. The CDR3 nucleotides read TGTGCCAGCAGTTCGTGGTACAGGGAAAACTATGGCTACACCTTC.

This clonotype was observed at least ten times. This rearrangement joins TRBV7-8 to TRBJ2-7; 7 bases line up with TRBD2. The CDR3 totals 13 residues. Unmatched junction bases numbered 4, after V lost 3 bases and J lost 5 bases. Germline V CDR1 and CDR2: SGHVS, FQNEAQ. The CDR3 coding sequence is TGTGCCAGCAGCTTCGCGGGGGAAGACGAGCAGTACTTC. This sequence encodes CASSFAGEDEQYF.

There are many counts of this clonotype. The J gene is TRBJ2-1, the V gene TRBV7-8; no clear D. Germline lookup yields CDR1 SGHVS and CDR2 FQNEAQ. This CDR3 spans 13 amino acids. V lost 6 bases and J 9 bases, leaving 15 bases between the germline ends. The CDR3, as DNA: TGTGCCAGCAGTCGCAAGGGTATGAGTGAGCAGTTCTTC. Its protein is CASSRKGMSEQFF. The complete variable domain, with remaining parts taken from reference TRBV7-8 and TRBJ2-1, reads GAGVSQSPRYKVAKRGQDVALRCDPISGHVSLFWYQQALGQGPEFLTYFQNEAQLDKSGLPSDRFFAERPEGSVSTLKIQRTQQEDSAVYLCASSRKGMSEQFFGPGTRLTVL.

The V gene is TRBV5-1, the J gene TRBJ2-1, with a possible D match to TRBD2 (6 bases). The germline gives CDR1 SGHRS, CDR2 YFSETQ. Trimming removed 6 bases from V and 0 bases from J, with 10 bases in between. The CDR3 extends over 14 amino acids. In DNA form, the CDR3 reads TGCGCCAGCACCGGGGGACGCTCCTACAATGAGCAGTTCTTC. It translates to CASTGGRSYNEQFF.

The rearrangement joins TRBV7-3 to TRBJ2-3; the D is unclear. From germline, CDR1 is SGHTA and CDR2 FQGTGA. The CDR3 totals 13 residues. Trimming pared 7 bases from V and 4 bases from J, leaving 12 bases between. CDR3 sequence: CASTRDTADTQYF. CDR3 DNA: TGTGCCAGCACACGAGACACGGCAGATACGCAGTATTTT.

This clonotype was seen at least ten times. The chain couples TRBV12-3 or TRBV12-4 to TRBJ2-1; a possible D gene is TRBD2 (5 bases). The CDR3 loop spans 12 amino acids. This CDR3 is CSVGSPGDEQFF. The CDR3 DNA reads TGTTCTGTGGGGAGCCCCGGCGATGAGCAGTTCTTC.

This clonotype was picked up many times. This chain connects TRBV7-8 to TRBJ2-5; D ambiguous. This CDR3 has 14 residues. V gave up 0 bases and J gave up 1 base, with 6 bases separating them. Germline lookup yields CDR1 SGHVS and CDR2 FQNEAQ. In DNA, the CDR3 is TGTGCCAGCAGCTTAGCTAGATTCCAAGAGACCCAGTACTTC. It translates to CASSLARFQETQYF.

In this sample, this clonotype turned up a few times. V gene TRBV7-2 combines with J gene TRBJ2-7, with a possible D match to TRBD2 (5 bases). Germline V CDR1 and CDR2: SGHTA, FQGNSA. V lost 0 bases, J lost 4 bases, and 10 bases lay in between. CDR3 length: 14 amino acids. The DNA for the CDR3 is TGTGCCAGCAGCTTAGCGGGAAGCGGTTACGAGCAGTACTTC. It codes for CASSLAGSGYEQYF. The complete variable domain, with remaining parts taken from reference TRBV7-2 and TRBJ2-7, reads GAGVSQSPSNKVTEKGKDVELRCDPISGHTALYWYRQSLGQGLEFLIYFQGNSAPDKSGLPSDRFSAERTGGSVSTLTIQRTQQEDSAVYLCASSLAGSGYEQYFGPGTRLTVT.

The gene calls are TRBV4-1 and TRBJ2-1; no reliable D call. Looked up from germline, CDR1 is MGHRA and CDR2 is YSYEKL. V was trimmed by 4 bases and J by 5 bases, leaving 18 bases between them. The CDR3 totals 16 residues. The CDR3 reads CASSRGPWGFNNEQFF. CDR3 sequence (DNA): TGCGCCAGCAGCCGCGGTCCTTGGGGATTTAACAATGAGCAGTTCTTC.

This clonotype was counted many times. This chain joins TRBV5-1 and TRBJ2-1, with D tentatively TRBD2 (5 bases). This CDR3 has 14 residues. V gave up 0 bases and J gave up 8 bases, with 12 bases separating them. CDR1 and CDR2 from the germline V gene are SGHRS and YFSETQ. CDR3 in amino acids: CASSLGGPLDEQFF. The CDR3 coding sequence is TGCGCCAGCAGCTTGGGAGGGCCCTTGGATGAGCAGTTCTTC.

This clonotype has more than one count but fewer than ten. This chain uses TRBV27 with TRBJ2-1; TRBD1 matches 11 bases. Unmatched junction bases numbered 8, after V lost 8 bases and J lost 8 bases. CDR3 length: 14 residues. The germline CDR1 and CDR2 sequences are MNHEY and SMNVEV (reference sequence). CDR3 nucleotides: TGTGCCAGCCGACCCGGGACAGGGGGTCATGAGCAGTTCTTC. Translated: CASRPGTGGHEQFF.

Ten or more counts support this clonotype. The rearrangement joins TRBV20-1 to TRBJ2-1, with TRBD1 matching 8 bases. This CDR3 comprises 14 residues. Germline trimming cut 5 bases from V and 5 bases from J; bases unmatched to any gene: 8. From germline, CDR1 is DFQATT and CDR2 SNEGSKA (reference sequence). The CDR3 reads CSAPTTGADNEQFF. The CDR3 nucleotides read TGCAGTGCTCCTACGACAGGGGCGGACAATGAGCAGTTCTTC.

In its sample, this clonotype was seen many times. The chain has TRBV6-2 or TRBV6-3 and TRBJ2-3; TRBD2 matches 8 bases. Germline V gene lookup returns CDR1 MNHEY and CDR2 SVGEGT. J lost 1 base, V lost 6 bases, and 6 bases had no gene match. The CDR3 spans 15 residues. The CDR3 protein is CASSPGGLGTDTQYF. The CDR3 DNA is TGTGCCAGCAGCCCGGGGGGGTTGGGCACAGATACGCAGTATTTT.

This clonotype was counted a few times. The chain uses TRBV5-6 and TRBJ2-7; D remains ambiguous. The V and J ends lost 3 bases and 2 bases respectively, with 9 bases between them. This CDR3 is 13 amino acids long. Germline CDR1 and CDR2: SGHDT and YYEEEE. The CDR3 bases are TGTGCCAGCAGCTCCCTTGGGCCCTACGAGCAGTACTTC. Its protein product is CASSSLGPYEQYF.

This clonotype has at least ten counts. The chain employs TRBV5-6 and TRBJ2-7, with D tentatively TRBD1 or TRBD2 (5 bases each). CDR1 and CDR2 from the germline V gene are SGHDT and YYEEEE. CDR3 length: 14 residues. Trimming cost V 0 bases and J 8 bases, with 15 bases left between them. CDR3 region: CASSLEQVGGKQYF. The CDR3 DNA reads TGTGCCAGCAGCTTGGAGCAAGTTGGGGGAAAGCAGTACTTC. Using reference TRBV5-6 and TRBJ2-7 for the parts outside the CDR3, the full variable domain is DAGVTQSPTHLIKTRGQQVTLRCSPKSGHDTVSWYQQALGQGPQFIFQYYEEEERQRGNFPDRFSGHQFPNYSSELNVNALLLGDSALYLCASSLEQVGGKQYFGPGTRLTVT.

This clonotype has a count of ten or more. J is TRBJ1-2 and V is TRBV7-6, with D possibly being TRBD1 (6 bases). The CDR3 totals 14 residues. V was pared by 1 base and J by 7 bases, with 13 bases between. Germline V gives CDR1 SGHVS, CDR2 FNYEAQ. The CDR3 sequence: CASSLEAGAGGYTF. In DNA form, the CDR3 reads TGTGCCAGCAGCTTAGAGGCAGGGGCTGGTGGCTACACCTTC.

This clonotype was seen repeatedly, ten times or more. The CDR3 is CASSITGSGANVLTF. In DNA form, the CDR3 reads TGTGCCAGCAGTATAACAGGGTCTGGGGCCAACGTCCTGACTTTC. This sequence joins TRBV27 and TRBJ2-6; D might be TRBD1 (6 bases). The germline V gene encodes CDR1 MNHEY and CDR2 SMNVEV (reference sequence). V lost 5 bases and J lost 1, with 9 bases in between. The CDR3 length is 15 residues. Full variable domain (outside the CDR3, taken from reference TRBV27 and TRBJ2-6): EAQVTQNPRYLITVTGKKLTVTCSQNMNHEYMSWYRQDPGLGLRQIYYSMNVEVTDKGDVPEGYKVSRKEKRNFPLILESPSPNQTSLYFCASSITGSGANVLTFGAGSRLTVL.